These T cell receptor beta chains were read from a single sample in a study of neurological immune-mediated disorders. TCRdb processed the 5' RACE reads anew with MiXCR; each CDR3 protein has one entry. The data hold tens of thousands of distinct CDR3 sequences, with about 4.2% observed a single time. Material for sequencing was CD4+ T cells from blood. Receptor source: a woman between 35 and 50 years old with multiple sclerosis. Both conserved end residues are part of each CDR3. The order of the fields is V gene, clone size, J gene, D gene, CDR3 protein, CDR3 DNA. A D gene is named only where the DNA matches it firmly. Only some rows state a clone size, as once, few, many or a class for expanded clones.

v_gene: TRBV5-1
abundance: many
j_gene: TRBJ1-4
d_gene: NA
CDR3aa: CASSTRDMNEKLFF
CDR3nt: TGCGCCAGCAGCACCCGGGACATGAATGAAAAACTGTTTTTT

v_gene: TRBV7-7
abundance: NA
j_gene: TRBJ2-7
d_gene: NA
CDR3aa: CASSLGTPGYEQYF
CDR3nt: TGTGCCAGCAGCTTGGGGACACCCGGCTACGAGCAGTACTTC

v_gene: TRBV3-1
abundance: many
j_gene: TRBJ2-7
d_gene: NA
CDR3aa: CASSLGTLGPYEQYF
CDR3nt: TGTGCCAGCAGCCTTGGGACCTTGGGGCCATACGAGCAGTACTTC

v_gene: TRBV4-1
abundance: many
j_gene: TRBJ1-3
d_gene: NA
CDR3aa: CASSYDIKEGTIYF
CDR3nt: TGCGCCAGCAGCTACGACATTAAAGAAGGCACCATATATTTT

v_gene: TRBV5-1
abundance: NA
j_gene: TRBJ2-5
d_gene: NA
CDR3aa: CASSKGGLETQYF
CDR3nt: TGCGCCAGCAGCAAGGGGGGTCTGGAGACCCAGTACTTC

v_gene: TRBV5-1
abundance: many
j_gene: TRBJ2-7
d_gene: NA
CDR3aa: CASSLATGTYEQYF
CDR3nt: TGCGCCAGCAGCTTGGCCACAGGGACCTACGAGCAGTACTTC

v_gene: TRBV4-1
abundance: many
j_gene: TRBJ1-5
d_gene: NA
CDR3aa: CASSQDLDFNQPQHF
CDR3nt: TGCGCCAGCAGCCAAGATCTTGATTTCAATCAGCCCCAGCATTTT

v_gene: TRBV5-1
abundance: many
j_gene: TRBJ1-6
d_gene: NA
CDR3aa: CASSLDPGDNSPLHF
CDR3nt: TGCGCCAGCAGCTTGGACCCGGGTGATAATTCACCCCTCCACTTT

v_gene: TRBV20-1
abundance: many
j_gene: TRBJ2-1
d_gene: NA
CDR3aa: CSARAPANSPLSYNEQFF
CDR3nt: TGCAGTGCTAGAGCGCCAGCCAATAGCCCTCTCTCCTACAATGAGCAGTTCTTC

v_gene: TRBV10-2
abundance: many
j_gene: TRBJ1-1
d_gene: NA
CDR3aa: CASSKRDGNTEAFF
CDR3nt: TGCGCCAGCAGCAAAAGGGACGGGAACACTGAAGCTTTCTTT

v_gene: TRBV11-2
abundance: many
j_gene: TRBJ2-1
d_gene: TRBD2
CDR3aa: CASSFSTSGTGYNEQFF
CDR3nt: TGTGCCAGCAGCTTTTCGACTAGCGGGACAGGCTACAATGAGCAGTTCTTC

v_gene: TRBV2
abundance: many
j_gene: TRBJ1-2
d_gene: TRBD1
CDR3aa: CASSELGQGEQGYTF
CDR3nt: TGTGCCAGCAGTGAATTGGGACAGGGGGAGCAAGGCTACACCTTC

v_gene: TRBV5-1
abundance: many
j_gene: TRBJ1-3
d_gene: NA
CDR3aa: CASSLFPGNTIYF
CDR3nt: TGCGCCAGCAGCTTGTTTCCTGGAAACACCATATATTTT

v_gene: TRBV5-1
abundance: many
j_gene: TRBJ2-1
d_gene: NA
CDR3aa: CASSPGRDEQFF
CDR3nt: TGCGCCAGCTCTCCGGGTAGGGATGAGCAGTTCTTC

v_gene: TRBV7-3
abundance: many
j_gene: TRBJ1-6
d_gene: TRBD1
CDR3aa: CASSLTGQGVSPLHF
CDR3nt: TGTGCCAGCAGCTTAACGGGACAGGGGGTTTCACCCCTCCACTTT

v_gene: TRBV20-1
abundance: many
j_gene: TRBJ1-2
d_gene: TRBD1
CDR3aa: CSARDRASNYGYTF
CDR3nt: TGCAGTGCTAGGGACAGGGCATCGAACTATGGCTACACCTTC

v_gene: TRBV11-2
abundance: many
j_gene: TRBJ2-7
d_gene: NA
CDR3aa: CASSPTGTAFYEQYF
CDR3nt: TGTGCCAGCAGCCCCACGGGGACGGCCTTTTACGAGCAGTACTTC

v_gene: TRBV29-1
abundance: many
j_gene: TRBJ1-3
d_gene: NA
CDR3aa: CSVLRGDTICF
CDR3nt: TGCAGCGTCCTCAGGGGAGACACCATATGTTTT

v_gene: TRBV20-1
abundance: NA
j_gene: TRBJ2-1
d_gene: NA
CDR3aa: CSAPVPTGQPYNEQFF
CDR3nt: TGCAGTGCTCCGGTACCAACAGGGCAGCCCTACAATGAGCAGTTCTTC

v_gene: TRBV20-1
abundance: many
j_gene: TRBJ1-2
d_gene: NA
CDR3aa: CSADLWFLNYGYTF
CDR3nt: TGCAGTGCAGACTTGTGGTTCCTCAACTATGGCTACACCTTC

v_gene: TRBV6-1
abundance: few
j_gene: TRBJ2-4
d_gene: NA
CDR3aa: CASSGNQGAKNIQYF
CDR3nt: TGTGCCAGCAGTGGAAATCAGGGAGCCAAAAACATTCAGTACTTC

v_gene: TRBV11-2
abundance: many
j_gene: TRBJ1-1
d_gene: NA
CDR3aa: CASSLDLRQNTEAFF
CDR3nt: TGTGCCAGCAGCTTAGATCTGCGGCAGAACACTGAAGCTTTCTTT

v_gene: TRBV6-6
abundance: few
j_gene: TRBJ2-7
d_gene: NA
CDR3aa: CASRGGPYEQYF
CDR3nt: TGTGCCAGCAGGGGGGGACCGTACGAGCAGTACTTC

v_gene: TRBV5-6
abundance: many
j_gene: TRBJ2-7
d_gene: NA
CDR3aa: CASSLWPPRSRYEQYF
CDR3nt: TGTGCCAGCAGCTTGTGGCCGCCTCGGTCCCGCTACGAGCAGTACTTC

v_gene: TRBV20-1
abundance: many
j_gene: TRBJ2-7
d_gene: TRBD2
CDR3aa: CSARPTSGSSYEQYF
CDR3nt: TGCAGTGCTAGACCTACTAGCGGGAGCTCCTACGAGCAGTACTTC

v_gene: TRBV4-1
abundance: many
j_gene: TRBJ2-2
d_gene: TRBD2
CDR3aa: CASSQGGLAGVGTGELFF
CDR3nt: TGCGCCAGCAGCCAGGGAGGACTAGCGGGGGTTGGAACCGGGGAGCTGTTTTTT

v_gene: TRBV5-6
abundance: NA
j_gene: TRBJ1-6
d_gene: TRBD1
CDR3aa: CVSSWMGQRNSSLHF
CDR3nt: TGTGTCAGCAGCTGGATGGGACAGAGAAATTCATCCCTCCACTTT

v_gene: TRBV10-3
abundance: many
j_gene: TRBJ1-5
d_gene: NA
CDR3aa: CAIRAPGGRDQPQHF
CDR3nt: TGTGCCATCAGGGCCCCGGGGGGGCGCGATCAGCCCCAGCATTTT

v_gene: TRBV20-1
abundance: few
j_gene: TRBJ1-5
d_gene: NA
CDR3aa: CSARAGGGLGQPQHF
CDR3nt: TGCAGTGCTAGAGCCGGGGGGGGGTTGGGACAGCCCCAGCATTTT